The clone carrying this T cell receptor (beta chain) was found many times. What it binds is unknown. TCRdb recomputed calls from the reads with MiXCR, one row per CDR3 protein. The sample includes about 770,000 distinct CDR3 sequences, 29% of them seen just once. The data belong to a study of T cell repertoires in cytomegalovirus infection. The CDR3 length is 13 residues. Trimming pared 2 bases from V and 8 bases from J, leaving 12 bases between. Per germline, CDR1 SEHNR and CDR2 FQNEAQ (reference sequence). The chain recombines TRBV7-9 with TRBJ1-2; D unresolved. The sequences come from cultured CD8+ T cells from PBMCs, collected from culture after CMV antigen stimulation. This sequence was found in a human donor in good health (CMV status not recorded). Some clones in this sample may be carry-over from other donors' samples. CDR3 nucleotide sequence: TGTGCCAGCAGCTTACCGTCTTTAAGCGGCTACACCTTC. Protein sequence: CASSLPSLSGYTF.